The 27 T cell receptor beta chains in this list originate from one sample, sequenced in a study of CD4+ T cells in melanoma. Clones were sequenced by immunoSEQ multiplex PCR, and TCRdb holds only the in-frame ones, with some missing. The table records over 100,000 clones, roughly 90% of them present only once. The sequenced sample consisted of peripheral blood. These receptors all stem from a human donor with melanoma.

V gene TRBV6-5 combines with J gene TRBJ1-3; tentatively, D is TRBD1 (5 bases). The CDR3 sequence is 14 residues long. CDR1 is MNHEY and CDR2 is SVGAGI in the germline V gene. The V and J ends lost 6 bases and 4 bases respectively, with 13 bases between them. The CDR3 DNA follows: TGTGCCAGCAGAAGCAGGGCGAGGGGAAACACCATATATTTT. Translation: CASRSRARGNTIYF.

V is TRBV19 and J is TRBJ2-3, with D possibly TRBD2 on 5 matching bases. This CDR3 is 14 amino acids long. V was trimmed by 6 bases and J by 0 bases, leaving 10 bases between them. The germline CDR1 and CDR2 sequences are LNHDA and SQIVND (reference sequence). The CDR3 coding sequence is TGTGCCAGTAGCTCTGGCGGGAGCACAGATACGCAGTATTTT. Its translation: CASSSGGSTDTQYF.

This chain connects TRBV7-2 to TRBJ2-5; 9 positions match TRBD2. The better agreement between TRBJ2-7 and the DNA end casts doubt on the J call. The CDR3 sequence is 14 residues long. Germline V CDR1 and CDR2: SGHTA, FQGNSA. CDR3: CASSPQLAGYEQYF. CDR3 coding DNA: TGTGCCAGCAGCCCCCAACTAGCGGGTTACGAGCAGTACTTC.

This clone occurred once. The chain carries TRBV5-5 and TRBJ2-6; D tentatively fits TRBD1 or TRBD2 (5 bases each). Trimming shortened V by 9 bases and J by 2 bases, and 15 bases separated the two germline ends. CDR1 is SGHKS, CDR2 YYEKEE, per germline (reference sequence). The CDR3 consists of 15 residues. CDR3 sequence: CATQTTGPGANVLTF. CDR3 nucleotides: TGTGCCACCCAGACTACGGGGCCTGGGGCCAACGTCCTGACTTTC.

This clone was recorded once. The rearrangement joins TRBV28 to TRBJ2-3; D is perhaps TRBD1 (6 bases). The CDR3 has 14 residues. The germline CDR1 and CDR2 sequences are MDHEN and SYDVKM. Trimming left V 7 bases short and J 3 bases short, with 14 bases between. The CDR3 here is CASKRQATTDTQYF. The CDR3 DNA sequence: TGTGCCAGCAAGAGACAGGCCACGACAGATACGCAGTATTTT.

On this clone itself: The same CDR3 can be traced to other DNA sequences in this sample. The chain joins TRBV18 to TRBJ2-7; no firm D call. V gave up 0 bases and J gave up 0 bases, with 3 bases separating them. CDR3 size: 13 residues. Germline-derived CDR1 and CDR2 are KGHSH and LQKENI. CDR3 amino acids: CASSPPSSYEQYF. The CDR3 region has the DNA TGTGCCAGCTCACCACCATCCTCCTACGAGCAGTACTTC.

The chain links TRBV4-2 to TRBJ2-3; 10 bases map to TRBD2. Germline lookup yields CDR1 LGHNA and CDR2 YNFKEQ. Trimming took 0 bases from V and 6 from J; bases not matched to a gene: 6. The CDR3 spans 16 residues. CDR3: CASSQDRASGGDTQYF. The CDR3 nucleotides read TGTGCCAGCAGCCAAGATAGGGCTAGCGGGGGTGATACGCAGTATTTT.

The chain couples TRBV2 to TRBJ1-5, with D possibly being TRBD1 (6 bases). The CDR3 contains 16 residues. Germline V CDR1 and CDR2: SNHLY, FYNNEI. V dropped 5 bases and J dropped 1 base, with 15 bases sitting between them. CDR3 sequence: CASSPDSLGSNQPQHF. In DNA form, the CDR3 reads TGTGCCAGCAGTCCGGACAGCCTCGGAAGCAATCAGCCCCAGCATTTT.

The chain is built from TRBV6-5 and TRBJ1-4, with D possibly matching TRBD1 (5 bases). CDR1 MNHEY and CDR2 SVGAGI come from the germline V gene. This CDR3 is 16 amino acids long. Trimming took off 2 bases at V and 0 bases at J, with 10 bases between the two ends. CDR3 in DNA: TGTGCCAGCAGTTACACTTGGGGGGCAACTAATGAAAAACTGTTTTTT. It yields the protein CASSYTWGATNEKLFF.

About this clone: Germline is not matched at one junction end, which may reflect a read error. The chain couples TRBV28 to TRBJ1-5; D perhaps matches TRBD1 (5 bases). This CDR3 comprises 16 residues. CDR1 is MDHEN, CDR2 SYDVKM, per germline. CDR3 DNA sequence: TGTGCCAGCAGATTATCGGGACTTTATAGCAATCAGCCCCAGCATTTT. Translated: CASRLSGLYSNQPQHF.

In DNA, the CDR3 is TGTGCCAGCTCACCACGAGTTCCGACAGGGGGAACTGAAGCTTTCTTT. Translated, it gives CASSPRVPTGGTEAFF. This chain joins TRBV18 and TRBJ1-1, with 9 bases that match TRBD1. V lost 1 base to trimming and J lost 5 bases; unmatched junction nucleotides: 8. This CDR3 has 16 amino acids. Germline lookup yields CDR1 KGHSH and CDR2 LQKENI. Complete variable domain (other parts from reference TRBV18 and TRBJ1-1): NAGVMQNPRHLVRRRGQEARLRCSPMKGHSHVYWYRQLPEEGLKFMVYLQKENIIDESGMPKERFSAEFPKEGPSILRIQQVVRGDSAAYFCASSPRVPTGGTEAFFGQGTRLTVV.

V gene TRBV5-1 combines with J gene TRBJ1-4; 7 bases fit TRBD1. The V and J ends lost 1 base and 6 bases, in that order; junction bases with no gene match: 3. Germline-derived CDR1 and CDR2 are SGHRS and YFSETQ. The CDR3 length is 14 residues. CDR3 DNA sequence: TGCGCCAGCAGCTTGCAGGGGGTAGATGAAAAACTGTTTTTT. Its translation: CASSLQGVDEKLFF.

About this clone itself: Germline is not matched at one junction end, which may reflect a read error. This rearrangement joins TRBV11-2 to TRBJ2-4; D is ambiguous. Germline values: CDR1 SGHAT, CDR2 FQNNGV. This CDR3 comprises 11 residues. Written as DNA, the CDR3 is TGTGCCAGCAGCTTAGGAGGAGTTTTGGACTTC. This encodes CASSLGGVLDF.

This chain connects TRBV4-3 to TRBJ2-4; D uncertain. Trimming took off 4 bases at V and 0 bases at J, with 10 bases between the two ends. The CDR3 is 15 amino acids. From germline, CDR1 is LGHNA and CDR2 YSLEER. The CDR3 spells CASSPSGLAKNIQYF. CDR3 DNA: TGCGCCAGCAGCCCCTCCGGCCTAGCCAAAAACATTCAGTACTTC.

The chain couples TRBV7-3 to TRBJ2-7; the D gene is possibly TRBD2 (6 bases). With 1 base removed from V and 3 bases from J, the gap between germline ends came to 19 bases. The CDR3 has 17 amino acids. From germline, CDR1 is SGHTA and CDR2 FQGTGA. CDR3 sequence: CASSLKRSRDSDYEQYF. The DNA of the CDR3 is TGTGCCAGCAGCTTAAAACGATCCCGGGACTCCGACTACGAGCAGTACTTC.

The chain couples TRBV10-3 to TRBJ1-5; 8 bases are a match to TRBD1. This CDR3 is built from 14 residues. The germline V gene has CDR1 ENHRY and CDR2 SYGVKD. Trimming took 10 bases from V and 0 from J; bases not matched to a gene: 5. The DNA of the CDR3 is TGTGCCACGAGGACAGGGCTTAGCAATCAGCCCCAGCATTTT. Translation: CATRTGLSNQPQHF.

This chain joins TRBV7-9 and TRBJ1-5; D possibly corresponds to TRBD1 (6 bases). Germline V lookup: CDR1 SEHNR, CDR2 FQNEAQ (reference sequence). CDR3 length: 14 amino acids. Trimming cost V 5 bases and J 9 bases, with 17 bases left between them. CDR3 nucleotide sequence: TGTGCCAGCAGCCCCTCCGGGACAATCGGGCCCCAGCATTTT. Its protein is CASSPSGTIGPQHF.

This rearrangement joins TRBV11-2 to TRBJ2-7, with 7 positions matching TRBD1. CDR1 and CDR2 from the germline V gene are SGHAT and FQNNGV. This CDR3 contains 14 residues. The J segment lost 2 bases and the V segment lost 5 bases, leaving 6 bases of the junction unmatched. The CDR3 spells CASSLDRITYEQYF. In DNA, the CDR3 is TGTGCCAGCAGCCTGGACAGGATTACCTACGAGCAGTACTTC. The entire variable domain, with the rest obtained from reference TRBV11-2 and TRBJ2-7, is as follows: EAGVAQSPRYKIIEKRQSVAFWCNPISGHATLYWYQQILGQGPKLLIQFQNNGVVDDSQLPKDRFSAERLKGVDSTLKIQPAKLEDSAVYLCASSLDRITYEQYFGPGTRLTVT.

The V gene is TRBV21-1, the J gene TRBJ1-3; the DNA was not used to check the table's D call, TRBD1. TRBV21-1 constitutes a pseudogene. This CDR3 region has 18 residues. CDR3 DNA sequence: TGTGCCAGCAGCTCCCCGCAGGGGGAGATTATACCTGGAAACACCATATATTTT. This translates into CASSSPQGEIIPGNTIYF.

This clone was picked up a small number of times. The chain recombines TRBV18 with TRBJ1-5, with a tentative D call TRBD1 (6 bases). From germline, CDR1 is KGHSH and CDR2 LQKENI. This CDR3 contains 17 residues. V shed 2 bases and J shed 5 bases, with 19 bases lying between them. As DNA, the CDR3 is TGTGCCAGCTCACCAACACAGGGTCAGGACGCTCATCAGCCCCAGCATTTT. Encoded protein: CASSPTQGQDAHQPQHF.

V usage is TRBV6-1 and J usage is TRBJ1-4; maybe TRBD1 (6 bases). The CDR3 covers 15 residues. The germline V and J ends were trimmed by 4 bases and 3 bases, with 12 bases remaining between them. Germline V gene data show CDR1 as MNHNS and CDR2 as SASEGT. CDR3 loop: CASSATQGSNEKLFF. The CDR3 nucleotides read TGTGCCAGCAGTGCCACACAGGGCTCTAATGAAAAACTGTTTTTT.

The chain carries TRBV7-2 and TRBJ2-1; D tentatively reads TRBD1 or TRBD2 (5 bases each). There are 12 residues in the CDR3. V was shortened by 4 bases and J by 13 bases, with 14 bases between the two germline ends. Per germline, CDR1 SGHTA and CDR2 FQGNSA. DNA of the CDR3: TGTGCCAGCAGCTCATCATCCGGGACCCAGTTCTTC. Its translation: CASSSSSGTQFF.

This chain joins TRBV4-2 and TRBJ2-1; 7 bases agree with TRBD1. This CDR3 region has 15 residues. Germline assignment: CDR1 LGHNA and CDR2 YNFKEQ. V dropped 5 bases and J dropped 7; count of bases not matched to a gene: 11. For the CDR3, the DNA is TGTGCCAGCAGCGGAACGGGACAGAGGATAAATGAGCAGTTCTTC. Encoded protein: CASSGTGQRINEQFF.

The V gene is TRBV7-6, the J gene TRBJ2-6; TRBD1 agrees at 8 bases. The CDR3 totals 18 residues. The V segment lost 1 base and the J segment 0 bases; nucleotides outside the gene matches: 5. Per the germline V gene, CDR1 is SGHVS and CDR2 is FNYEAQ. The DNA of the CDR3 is TGTGCCAGCAGCTTAGGACAGGGGATGAGCTCTGGGGCCAACGTCCTGACTTTC. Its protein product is CASSLGQGMSSGANVLTF.

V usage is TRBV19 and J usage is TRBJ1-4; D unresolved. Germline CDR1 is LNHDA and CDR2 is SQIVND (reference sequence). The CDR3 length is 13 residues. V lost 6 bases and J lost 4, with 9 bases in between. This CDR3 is CASSNHRNEKLFF. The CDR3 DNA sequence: TGTGCCAGTAGCAACCACCGTAATGAAAAACTGTTTTTT.

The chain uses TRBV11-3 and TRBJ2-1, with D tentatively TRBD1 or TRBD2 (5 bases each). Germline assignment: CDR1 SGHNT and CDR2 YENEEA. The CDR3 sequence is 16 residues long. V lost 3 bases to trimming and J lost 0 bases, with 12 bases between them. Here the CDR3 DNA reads TGTGCCAGCAGCTTGATGGGGGATGGCTCCTACAATGAGCAGTTCTTC. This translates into CASSLMGDGSYNEQFF.

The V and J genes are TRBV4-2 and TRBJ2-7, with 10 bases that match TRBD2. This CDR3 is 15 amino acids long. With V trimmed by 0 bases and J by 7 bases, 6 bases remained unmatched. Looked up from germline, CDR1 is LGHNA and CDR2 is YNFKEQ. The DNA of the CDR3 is TGTGCCAGCAGCCAAGAGAGCGGGGGGGCGCGTGAGCAGTACTTC. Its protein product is CASSQESGGAREQYF.